This T cell receptor (beta chain) was obtained from a study of T cells expressing NK-cell markers. Turning to this clonotype: The antigen remains undetermined.

Beta-chain TCR cDNA was generated via 5'RACE template switching with UMIs. TCRdb reprocessed the 5' RACE reads and keeps a single row for each CDR3 protein, giving no DNA. This listing includes some 460,000 distinct CDR3 sequences. Germline loops: CDR1 SGHRS, CDR2 YFSETQ. CDR3 length: 14 amino acids. Study findings and constraints: HCMV specificity of the expanded NKG2C+ T cell clones stayed unclear. Where four donors were concerned, these clonotypes also led the CD3+CD56-NKG2C+ fraction. Of CD8+ T cells, about 1.0-7.5% belonged to dominant NKG2C+ clonotypes in 5 to 7 donors.

The sequence was obtained from a woman between 45 and 65 years old in good health. The sequencing input was blood T cells: a sorted CD56 or NKG2C T cell subset, CD4+ or CD8+ T cells, or bulk PBMC T cells (not recorded which). The rearrangement links TRBV5-1 to TRBJ1-2. The CDR3 loop reads CASSFGIANYGYTF.